This T cell receptor (beta chain) was recovered during a study of blood T cell repertoires in COVID-19. About the research overall: Sources were T cells, B-cell-depleted T cells, or PBMCs; the material itself was cDNA or gDNA.

Original data processing: Researchers report that nucleated cell counts were estimated from reference gene primer amplification. Sequencing used immunoSEQ multiplex PCR; TCRdb keeps in-frame clones, though not all of them. From that table come the V and J calls and clone size; the DNA was used to work out D and trimming. The sample gives approximately 200,000 clones, more than 75% of which show up once; 5.5% to 7.5% is in the top ten. The germline V gene encodes CDR1 GTSNPN and CDR2 SVGIG (reference sequence). This CDR3 has 12 amino acids. Trimming left V 3 bases short and J 4 bases short, with 10 bases between.

Sequenced sample: peripheral blood. The chain couples TRBV30 to TRBJ2-7; D is unclear. The clonotype comes from a man in his 60s who had recovered from COVID-19. In DNA, the CDR3 is TGTGCCTGGAGAAACCAGAGGTACGAGCAGTACTTC. Amino acids: CAWRNQRYEQYF.